These 9 T cell receptor beta chains originate from one sample sequenced in a study of PD-1 blockade in classical Hodgkin lymphoma. Each patient relapsed following autologous stem cell transplantation, and prior brentuximab vedotin exposure differed. Assay: immunoSEQ multiplex PCR; the TCRdb copy retains only in-frame clones and omits some. The sample carries 37,000 or so clones, approximately 86% recorded once. The sequencing here drew on peripheral blood mononuclear cells (PBMCs), taken before the second cycle of nivolumab. The receptor source for this set is a human donor with classical Hodgkin lymphoma.

V usage is TRBV9 and J usage is TRBJ1-1; maybe TRBD1 (5 bases). The CDR3 has 14 residues. Trimming stripped 3 bases from V and 7 bases from J, with 16 bases between. Germline CDR1 reads SGDLS; CDR2 reads YYNGEE. The DNA of the CDR3 is TGTGCCAGCAGCGCAGCCGGGACGGCCCATGAAGCTTTCTTT. It encodes CASSAAGTAHEAFF.

The rearrangement uses TRBV5-1 and TRBJ2-7, with 8 bases that match TRBD1. Germline CDR1 and CDR2: SGHRS and YFSETQ. The CDR3 length is 15 residues. The V gene end was trimmed by 4 bases and the J gene end by 6 bases; junction bases not matched to a gene: 12. The chain's CDR3 is CASSPNRGWQAEQYF. The CDR3 DNA follows: TGCGCCAGCAGCCCAAACAGGGGGTGGCAGGCCGAGCAGTACTTC.

This clone was detected a few times. The CDR3 sequence is CSVLPPGTGSTEAFF. The CDR3 nucleotides read TGCAGCGTTCTTCCCCCCGGGACAGGGAGCACTGAAGCTTTCTTT. This chain joins TRBV29-1 and TRBJ1-1, with 9 positions matching TRBD1. The CDR3 sequence is 15 residues long. Germline assignment: CDR1 SQVTM and CDR2 ANQGSEA. J was trimmed by 4 bases and V by 5 bases; bases with no gene match: 11.

The chain joins TRBV9 to TRBJ1-3; D is unclear. Germline CDR1 reads SGDLS; CDR2 reads YYNGEE. Trimming shortened V by 0 bases and J by 0 bases, and 13 bases separated the two germline ends. This CDR3 region has 17 residues. The CDR3 region has the DNA TGTGCCAGCAGCGTAGCGGTGGGCCCGTCCTCTGGAAACACCATATATTTT. This encodes CASSVAVGPSSGNTIYF. Drawing the rest from reference TRBV9 and TRBJ1-3, the complete variable domain is DSGVTQTPKHLITATGQRVTLRCSPRSGDLSVYWYQQSLDQGLQFLIQYYNGEERAKGNILERFSAQQFPDLHSELNLSSLELGDSALYFCASSVAVGPSSGNTIYFGEGSWLTVV.

In this sample, this clone turned up once. The chain combines TRBV7-6 with TRBJ2-1; 7 nucleotides line up with TRBD2. Per the germline V gene, CDR1 is SGHVS and CDR2 is FNYEAQ. The CDR3 sequence is 16 residues long. V lost 1 base to trimming and J lost 8 bases; unmatched junction nucleotides: 11. CDR3 DNA: TGTGCCAGCAGCTTAGACGGTGGGGGGGGTGTTTATGAGCAGTTCTTC. It is translated as CASSLDGGGGVYEQFF.

J is TRBJ2-1 and V is TRBV29-1, with D possibly matching TRBD2 (7 bases). The germline V gene encodes CDR1 SQVTM and CDR2 ANQGSEA. CDR3 length: 17 residues. Trimming left V 0 bases short and J 0 bases short, with 15 bases between. The chain's CDR3 is CSVEEVGGASSYNEQFF. DNA of the CDR3: TGCAGCGTTGAAGAGGTGGGGGGGGCTAGCTCCTACAATGAGCAGTTCTTC.

The V and J genes are TRBV19 and TRBJ1-5; D might be TRBD1 (6 bases). This CDR3 has 19 residues. In germline, CDR1 is LNHDA, CDR2 SQIVND (reference sequence). Trimming pared 3 bases from V and 0 bases from J, leaving 21 bases between. In DNA, the CDR3 is TGTGCCAGTAGTATTTTGAGGGGACATGGACAAAATAGCAATCAGCCCCAGCATTTT. It is translated as CASSILRGHGQNSNQPQHF.

By frequency in the sample, this clone is medium-sized. The chain is built from TRBV18 and TRBJ2-7, with D unresolved. The CDR3 consists of 15 residues. Trimming stripped 4 bases from V and 2 bases from J, with 15 bases between. Germline CDR1 is KGHSH and CDR2 is LQKENI. The DNA for the CDR3 is TGTGCCAGCTCACATCCGCCCCGACCCCCCTACGAGCAGTACTTC. The encoded protein is CASSHPPRPPYEQYF. Drawing the rest from reference TRBV18 and TRBJ2-7, the complete variable domain is NAGVMQNPRHLVRRRGQEARLRCSPMKGHSHVYWYRQLPEEGLKFMVYLQKENIIDESGMPKERFSAEFPKEGPSILRIQQVVRGDSAAYFCASSHPPRPPYEQYFGPGTRLTVT.

The rearrangement uses TRBV6-6 and TRBJ1-2; perhaps TRBD1 as D (5 bases). CDR1 is MNHNY and CDR2 is SVGAGI in the germline V gene (reference sequence). The CDR3 loop spans 15 amino acids. Between the trimmed V and J ends, which lost 5 bases and 0 bases, there was a span of 13 bases. CDR3 loop: CASSKTGLANYGYTF. As DNA, the CDR3 is TGTGCCAGCAGTAAAACAGGACTAGCTAACTATGGCTACACCTTC.